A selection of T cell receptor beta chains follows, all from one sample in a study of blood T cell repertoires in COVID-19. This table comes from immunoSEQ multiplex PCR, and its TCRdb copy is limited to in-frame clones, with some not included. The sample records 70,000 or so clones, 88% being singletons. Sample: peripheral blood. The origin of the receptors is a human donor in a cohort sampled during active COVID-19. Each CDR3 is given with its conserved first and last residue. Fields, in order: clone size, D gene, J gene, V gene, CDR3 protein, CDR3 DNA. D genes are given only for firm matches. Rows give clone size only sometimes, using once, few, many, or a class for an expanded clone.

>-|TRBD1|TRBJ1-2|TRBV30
CAWSDHPGQGETF
TGTGCCTGGAGTGACCACCCGGGACAGGGGGAAACCTTC
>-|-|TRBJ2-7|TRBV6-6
CASRPTVYEQYF
TGTGCCAGCAGACCGACAGTCTACGAGCAGTACTTC
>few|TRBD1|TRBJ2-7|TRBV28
CASRPWDRVGSYEQYF
TGTGCCAGCAGGCCCTGGGACAGGGTGGGCTCCTACGAGCAGTACTTC
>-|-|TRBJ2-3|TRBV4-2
CASSQEGGPSTDTQYF
TGTGCCAGCAGCCAAGAGGGGGGGCCTAGCACAGATACGCAGTATTTT
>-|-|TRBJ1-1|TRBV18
CASSPQGPNTEAFF
TGTGCCAGCTCACCACAGGGGCCTAACACTGAAGCTTTCTTT
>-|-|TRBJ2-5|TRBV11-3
CASSFGPQETQYF
TGTGCCAGCAGCTTCGGTCCCCAAGAGACCCAGTACTTC
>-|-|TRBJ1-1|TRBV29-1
CSARGSPKNTEAFF
TGCAGCGCACGCGGTAGTCCCAAGAACACTGAAGCTTTCTTT
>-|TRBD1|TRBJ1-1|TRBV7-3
CASSLEGAPNTEAFF
TGTGCCAGCAGCTTAGAGGGGGCTCCGAACACTGAAGCTTTCTTT
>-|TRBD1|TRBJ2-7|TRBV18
CASSRRDRTYEQYF
TGTGCCAGCTCACGGCGGGACAGGACCTACGAGCAGTACTTC
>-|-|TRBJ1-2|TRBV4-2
CASSQDRELGYGYTF
TGTGCCAGCAGCCAAGATCGGGAATTGGGCTATGGCTACACCTTC
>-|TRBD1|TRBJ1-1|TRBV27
CASSHRDRGTEAFF
TGTGCCAGCAGTCACCGGGACAGGGGGACTGAAGCTTTCTTT
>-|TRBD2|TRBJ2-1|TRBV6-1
CASSEGLVMGVDEQFF
TGTGCCAGCAGTGAGGGACTAGTAATGGGCGTCGATGAGCAGTTCTTC
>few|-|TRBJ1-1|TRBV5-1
CASSLERGLNTEAFF
TGCGCCAGCAGCTTGGAAAGGGGCTTGAACACTGAAGCTTTCTTT
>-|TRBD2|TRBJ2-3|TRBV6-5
CASKELAASTDTQYF
TGTGCCAGCAAGGAACTAGCGGCTAGCACAGATACGCAGTATTTT
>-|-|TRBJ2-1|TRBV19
CASSIDPGSWGFRNEQFF
TGTGCCAGTAGTATAGATCCGGGGAGTTGGGGATTTCGGAATGAGCAGTTCTTC
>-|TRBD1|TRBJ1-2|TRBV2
CASSSGTGGNYGYTF
TGTGCCAGCAGTTCCGGGACAGGGGGTAACTATGGCTACACCTTC
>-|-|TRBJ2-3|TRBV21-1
CASSKVGAGGFPDTQYF
TGTGCCAGCAGCAAAGTTGGCGCGGGAGGGTTCCCAGATACGCAGTATTTT
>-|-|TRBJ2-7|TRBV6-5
CASSYSVRSSYEQYF
TGTGCCAGCAGTTACTCGGTTCGTAGCTCCTACGAGCAGTACTTC
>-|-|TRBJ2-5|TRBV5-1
CASSPTPNSGQETQYF
TGCGCCAGCAGCCCCACCCCCAACTCGGGTCAGGAGACCCAGTACTTC
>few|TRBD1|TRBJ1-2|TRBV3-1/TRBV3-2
CASSLDRAHGYTF
TGTGCCAGCAGTCTGGACAGGGCTCATGGCTACACCTTC
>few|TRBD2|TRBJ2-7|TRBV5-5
CASSLGLAGDIYEQYF
TGTGCCAGCAGCTTGGGACTAGCGGGCGATATTTACGAGCAGTACTTC
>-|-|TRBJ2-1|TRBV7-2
CASRWGGGGGDEQFF
TGTGCCAGCAGATGGGGAGGAGGGGGGGGTGATGAGCAGTTCTTC
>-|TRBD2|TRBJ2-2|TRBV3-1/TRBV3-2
CASREWEGTGELFF
TGTGCCAGCAGGGAGTGGGAGGGTACCGGGGAGCTGTTTTTT
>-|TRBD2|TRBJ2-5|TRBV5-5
CASREASGSPRETQYF
TGTGCCAGCAGGGAAGCTAGCGGGAGCCCCCGCGAGACCCAGTACTTC
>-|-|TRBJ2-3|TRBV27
CASSLIGRGALSADTQYF
TGTGCCAGCAGCCTTATTGGGAGGGGGGCGTTGAGCGCAGATACGCAGTATTTT
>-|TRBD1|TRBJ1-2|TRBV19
CASSIRLTGGYGYTF
TGTGCCAGTAGTATCCGTCTAACAGGGGGCTATGGCTACACCTTC
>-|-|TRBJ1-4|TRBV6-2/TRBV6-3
CASSYSSAAKLFF
TGTGCCAGCAGTTACTCGAGCGCGGCGAAACTGTTTTTT
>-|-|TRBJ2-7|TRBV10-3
CAISGTVDSYEQYF
TGTGCCATCAGTGGTACAGTCGACTCCTACGAGCAGTACTTC
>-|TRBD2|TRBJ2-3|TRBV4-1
CASSRTSPSTDTQYF
TGCGCCAGCAGCCGGACTAGCCCTAGCACAGATACGCAGTATTTT
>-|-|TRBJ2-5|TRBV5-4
CASSTTTQETQYF
TGTGCCAGCAGCACGACAACCCAAGAGACCCAGTACTTC
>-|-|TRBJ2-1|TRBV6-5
CASFNGQNNEQFF
TGTGCCAGCTTCAACGGACAAAACAATGAGCAGTTCTTC
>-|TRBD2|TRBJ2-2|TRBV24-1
CATSTSGRGYTGELFF
TGTGCCACCAGTACTAGCGGGAGGGGTTACACCGGGGAGCTGTTTTTT
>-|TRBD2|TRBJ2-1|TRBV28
CASSLTGPSGSSGEQFF
TGTGCCAGCAGCCTAACCGGACCTAGCGGAAGTTCGGGGGAGCAGTTCTTC
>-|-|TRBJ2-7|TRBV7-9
CASSPDSSYEQYF
TGTGCCAGCAGCCCGGACAGCAGCTACGAGCAGTACTTC
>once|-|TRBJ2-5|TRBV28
CASSLRVQETQYF
TGTGCCAGCAGTTTAAGAGTCCAAGAGACCCAGTACTTC
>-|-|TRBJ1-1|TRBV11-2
CASSFGGQRNTEAFF
TGTGCCAGCAGCTTCGGTGGACAGCGGAACACTGAAGCTTTCTTT
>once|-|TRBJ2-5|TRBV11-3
CASSLGSVETQYF
TGTGCCAGCAGCTTAGGGTCGGTAGAGACCCAGTACTTC
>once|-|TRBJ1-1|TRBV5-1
CASSLQGRDTEAFF
TGCGCCAGCAGCTTGCAGGGGCGGGACACTGAAGCTTTCTTT
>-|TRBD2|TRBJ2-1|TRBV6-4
CASSKTGTSGRRDNEQFF
TGTGCCAGCAGCAAAACCGGGACTAGCGGGAGGAGGGACAATGAGCAGTTCTTC
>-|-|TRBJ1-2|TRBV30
CAWRRGNYGYTF
TGTGCCTGGAGGCGGGGAAACTATGGCTACACCTTC
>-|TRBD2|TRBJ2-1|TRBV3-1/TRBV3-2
CASSQPAGADSGEQFF
TGTGCCAGCAGCCAACCAGCGGGAGCTGACTCCGGTGAGCAGTTCTTC